A single sample is the source of the 7 T cell receptor beta chains below, sequenced in a study of CD8 T cells in Susac syndrome. Random hexamers were used to reverse transcribe 0.5 to 1 ug of RNA. TCRdb re-derived calls from the immunoSEQ multiplex PCR reads in MiXCR, one entry per CDR3 protein. The table lists 250,000 to 300,000 distinct CDR3 sequences, 70% to 90% of them singletons. Sequenced material: CD8+ T cells from PBMCs. Receptors originate from a human donor with multiple sclerosis.

The genes are TRBV6-2 or TRBV6-3 and TRBJ2-5, with a possible D match to TRBD2 (6 bases). This CDR3 is 13 amino acids long. Germline CDR1 is MNHEY and CDR2 is SVGEGT. V was pared by 8 bases and J by 0 bases, with 10 bases between. The CDR3 is CASLAEYQETQYF. The CDR3 DNA is TGTGCCAGCTTAGCGGAATACCAAGAGACCCAGTACTTC.

This clonotype appeared a single time. J is TRBJ1-2 and V is TRBV9, with 8 bases fitting TRBD1. The V gene's germline CDR1 is SGDLS and CDR2 YYNGEE. There are 14 residues in the CDR3. V lost 3 bases and J lost 4; bases outside the gene matches: 5. CDR3 sequence (DNA): TGTGCCAGCAGCGCCCCGGACAGGGTCTATGGCTACACCTTC. Protein product: CASSAPDRVYGYTF. Based on the CDR3 plus reference TRBV9 and TRBJ1-2, the full variable domain is DSGVTQTPKHLITATGQRVTLRCSPRSGDLSVYWYQQSLDQGLQFLIQYYNGEERAKGNILERFSAQQFPDLHSELNLSSLELGDSALYFCASSAPDRVYGYTFGSGTRLTVV.

The chain has TRBV18 and TRBJ2-5, with TRBD1 matching over 7 bases. The CDR3 has 18 residues. Losses at the gene ends were 3 bases for V and 4 bases for J; bases not matched to a gene: 17. Germline V gene lookup returns CDR1 KGHSH and CDR2 LQKENI. The CDR3 is CASSPPGQSFHGIETQYF. CDR3 sequence (DNA): TGTGCCAGCTCACCCCCGGGACAGTCGTTCCACGGTATAGAGACCCAGTACTTC.

The rearrangement joins TRBV20-1 to TRBJ1-3, with D possibly matching TRBD1 (5 bases). The CDR3 totals 16 residues. The V end lost 3 bases, the J end lost 0 bases, and 15 bases lay between the germline ends. Germline lookup yields CDR1 DFQATT and CDR2 SNEGSKA (reference sequence). The CDR3, as DNA: TGCAGTGCTAGCGTGGGACCACTAATCTCTGGAAACACCATATATTTT. Translating gives CSASVGPLISGNTIYF.

V is TRBV10-3 and J is TRBJ2-7; the match to TRBD2 covers 12 bases. Germline V gives CDR1 ENHRY, CDR2 SYGVKD. The junction had 1 base not matched to a gene; V was cut back by 6 bases and J by 7 bases. The CDR3 has 12 residues. The CDR3 DNA reads TGTGCCATCAGGGGACTAGCGGGTGAGCAGTACTTC. Translating it yields CAIRGLAGEQYF.

The chain has TRBV10-3 and TRBJ2-7; 9 bases line up with TRBD1. The CDR3 spans 12 residues. Germline CDR1 ENHRY, CDR2 SYGVKD. With V trimmed by 9 bases and J by 2 bases, 2 bases remained unmatched. CDR3 in DNA: TGTGCCATAGGACAGGGGACCTACGAGCAGTACTTC. This codes for CAIGQGTYEQYF.

CDR3 sequence (DNA): TGTGCCAGCAGAGATCTACTGGGACGGAACTATGGCTACACCTTC. Translation gives CASRDLLGRNYGYTF. This chain connects TRBV2 to TRBJ1-2, with a weak D call TRBD1 (5 bases). The CDR3 runs 15 residues. The germline gives CDR1 SNHLY, CDR2 FYNNEI. V was trimmed by 6 bases and J by 2 bases, leaving 16 bases between them.